These T cell receptor beta chains were read from a single sample in a study of blood T cell repertoires in COVID-19. Here immunoSEQ multiplex PCR was the method, and the copy in TCRdb shows in-frame clones only, minus some. The profile shows more than 110,000 clones, roughly 80% of them singletons. The specimen was peripheral blood. The source is a human donor in a cohort sampled during active COVID-19. Each CDR3 is given with its conserved first and last residue. A D gene is named only where the DNA matches it firmly.

j_call | d_call | v_call | cdr3_aa
TRBJ1-4 | TRBD1 | TRBV3-1/TRBV3-2 | CASSPLDRGNEKLFF
TRBJ2-7 | NA | TRBV5-1 | CASSPGQTTYEQYF
TRBJ2-5 | NA | TRBV27 | CASSLLFRGAGETQYF
TRBJ1-2 | NA | TRBV3-1/TRBV3-2 | CASSPRLGYGYTF
TRBJ1-1 | NA | TRBV19 | CASRQLTEAFF
TRBJ2-7 | TRBD1 | TRBV6-5 | CASGYGQGAYEQYF
TRBJ1-1 | TRBD1 | TRBV11-2 | CASSRPQRGPAFF
TRBJ1-1 | NA | TRBV7-3 | CASSSGPVGGEAFF
TRBJ1-1 | NA | TRBV7-2 | CASSLGETSGYAFF
TRBJ1-6 | NA | TRBV7-2 | CASSLGGGSSPLHF
TRBJ1-3 | TRBD1 | TRBV13 | CASNIRDRDRRSGNTIYF
TRBJ2-5 | TRBD2 | TRBV5-8 | CASSLSGSGGQETQYF
TRBJ2-7 | NA | TRBV27 | CASRRRGSYEQYF
TRBJ1-5 | NA | TRBV10-3 | CAISRQSNQPQHF
TRBJ1-6 | TRBD1 | TRBV7-2 | CASSRRGLGNSPLHF
TRBJ2-7 | NA | TRBV29-1 | CSVAGENIVHEQYF
TRBJ2-1 | NA | TRBV3-1/TRBV3-2 | CASSQDRFTLYNEQFF
TRBJ2-7 | NA | TRBV9 | CASSAQPHQGNEQYF
TRBJ2-4 | TRBD1 | TRBV18 | CASSQELQGANIQYF
TRBJ1-2 | TRBD1 | TRBV2 | CASSEAPPRTGNYGYTF
TRBJ2-5 | TRBD2 | TRBV7-3 | CASSLRAGGYQETQYF
TRBJ2-3 | TRBD1 | TRBV3-1/TRBV3-2 | CASSPRDRGTDTQYF
TRBJ2-2 | TRBD2 | TRBV11-1 | CASSVLTSVGTGELFF
TRBJ2-1 | TRBD2 | TRBV6-6 | CASSPLAGGYNEQFF
TRBJ1-3 | TRBD1 | TRBV28 | CASRPGTDGNTIYF
TRBJ1-2 | TRBD1 | TRBV4-2 | CASSHAGQGEDYGYTF
TRBJ2-7 | TRBD2 | TRBV9 | CASSVEPSGGTSSYEQYF
TRBJ1-2 | TRBD1 | TRBV2 | CASSPTGTANYGYTF
TRBJ2-1 | NA | TRBV7-2 | CASSPPRVSEQFF
TRBJ1-6 | TRBD1 | TRBV29-1 | CSVGDRVDSPLHF
TRBJ2-1 | NA | TRBV7-2 | CASSLTRLSYNEQFF
TRBJ2-5 | NA | TRBV9 | CASSVIGKPQETQYF
TRBJ2-5 | NA | TRBV6-5 | CASSYSLQGIQETQYF
TRBJ1-2 | NA | TRBV11-2 | CATTRAGRYGYTF
TRBJ2-7 | TRBD1 | TRBV19 | CASSRDREGEQYF
TRBJ2-1 | NA | TRBV4-1 | CASSQDRYRVNEQFF
TRBJ2-1 | NA | TRBV15 | CATSRDWGGGYNEQFF
TRBJ1-5 | NA | TRBV19 | CASIGVGINQPQHF
TRBJ2-7 | NA | TRBV5-1 | CASSLGAGGYYEQYF
TRBJ1-2 | TRBD1 | TRBV12-3/TRBV12-4 | CASSQGGRYGYTF
TRBJ1-4 | NA | TRBV28 | CASSFPGRNNEKLFF
TRBJ1-5 | NA | TRBV7-8 | CASSLDRSNQPQHF
TRBJ1-2 | NA | TRBV19 | CASTPGGAGGYGYTF
TRBJ2-4 | NA | TRBV5-8 | CASSGRGAKNIQYF
TRBJ1-2 | NA | TRBV19 | CASSPKPRPEVYGYTF